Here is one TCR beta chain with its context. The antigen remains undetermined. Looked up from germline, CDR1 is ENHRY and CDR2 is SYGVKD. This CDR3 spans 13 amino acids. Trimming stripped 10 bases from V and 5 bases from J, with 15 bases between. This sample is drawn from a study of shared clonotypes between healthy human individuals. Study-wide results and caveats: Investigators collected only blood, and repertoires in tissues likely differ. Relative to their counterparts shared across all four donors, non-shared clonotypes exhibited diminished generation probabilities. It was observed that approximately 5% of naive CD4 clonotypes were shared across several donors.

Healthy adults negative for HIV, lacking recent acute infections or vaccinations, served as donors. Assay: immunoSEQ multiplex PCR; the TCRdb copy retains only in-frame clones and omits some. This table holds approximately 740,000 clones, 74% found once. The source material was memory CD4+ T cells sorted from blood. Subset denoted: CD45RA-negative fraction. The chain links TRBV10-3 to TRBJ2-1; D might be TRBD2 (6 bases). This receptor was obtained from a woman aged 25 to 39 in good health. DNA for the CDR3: TGTGCCACCGGGGGTCGGGGAAACAATGAGCAGTTCTTC. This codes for CATGGRGNNEQFF.